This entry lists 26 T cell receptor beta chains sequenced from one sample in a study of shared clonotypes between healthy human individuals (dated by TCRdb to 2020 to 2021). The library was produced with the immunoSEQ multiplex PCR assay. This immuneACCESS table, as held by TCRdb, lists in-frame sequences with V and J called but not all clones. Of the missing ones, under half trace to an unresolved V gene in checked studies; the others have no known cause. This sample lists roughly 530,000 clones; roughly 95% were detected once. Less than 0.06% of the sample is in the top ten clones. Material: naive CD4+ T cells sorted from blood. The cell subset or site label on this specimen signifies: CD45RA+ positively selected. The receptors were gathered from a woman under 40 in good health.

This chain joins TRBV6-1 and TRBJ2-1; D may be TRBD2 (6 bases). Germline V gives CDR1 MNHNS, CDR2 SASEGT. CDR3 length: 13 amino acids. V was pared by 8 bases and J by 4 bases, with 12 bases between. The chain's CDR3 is CASLRRGYNEQFF. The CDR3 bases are TGTGCCAGCCTAAGGCGGGGATACAATGAGCAGTTCTTC.

The DNA for the CDR3 is TGCGCCAGCAGCTTGGGCGTAGGTAGCGGGAGTAGTGAGCAGTACTTC. This gives the protein CASSLGVGSGSSEQYF. The genes are TRBV5-1 and TRBJ2-7; 9 bases align to TRBD2. The CDR3 spans 16 residues. V lost 0 bases and J lost 7; bases outside the gene matches: 11. Germline CDR1 reads SGHRS; CDR2 reads YFSETQ.

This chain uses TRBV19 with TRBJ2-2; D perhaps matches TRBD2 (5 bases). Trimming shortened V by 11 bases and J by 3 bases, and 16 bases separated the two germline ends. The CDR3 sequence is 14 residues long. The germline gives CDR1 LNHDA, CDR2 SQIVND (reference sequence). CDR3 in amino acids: CAAGSSPDTGELFF. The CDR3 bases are TGTGCCGCTGGGAGTTCTCCAGACACCGGGGAGCTGTTTTTT.

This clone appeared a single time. CDR3 coding DNA: TGCGCCAGCAGCACCAAACTCATAGCGGGGCTAAGACAAACAGATACGCAGTATTTT. Translating gives CASSTKLIAGLRQTDTQYF. The genes are TRBV4-1 and TRBJ2-3; 8 nucleotides align to TRBD2. Losses at the gene ends were 5 bases for V and 3 bases for J; bases not matched to a gene: 19. Germline lookup yields CDR1 MGHRA and CDR2 YSYEKL. This CDR3 spans 19 amino acids.

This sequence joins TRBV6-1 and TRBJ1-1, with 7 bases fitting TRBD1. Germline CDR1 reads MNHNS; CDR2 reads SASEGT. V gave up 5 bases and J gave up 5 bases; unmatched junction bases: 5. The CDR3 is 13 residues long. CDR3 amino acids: CASSHQGGTEAFF. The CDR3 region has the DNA TGTGCCAGCAGTCATCAGGGGGGAACTGAAGCTTTCTTT.

The CDR3 region has the DNA TGTGCCAGCAGGAGGGTAGTACTAGCGGACAATGAGCAGTTCTTC. Translating it yields CASRRVVLADNEQFF. V is TRBV6-1 and J is TRBJ2-1; 8 bases fit TRBD2. CDR3 size: 15 residues. Losses at the gene ends were 6 bases for V and 5 bases for J; bases not matched to a gene: 9. Germline V lookup: CDR1 MNHNS, CDR2 SASEGT.

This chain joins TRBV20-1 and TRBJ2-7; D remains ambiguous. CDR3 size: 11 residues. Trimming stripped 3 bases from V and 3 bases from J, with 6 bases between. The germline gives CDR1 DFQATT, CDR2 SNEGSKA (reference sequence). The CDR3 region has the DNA TGCAGTGCTAGTATTGTCTACGAGCAGTACTTC. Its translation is CSASIVYEQYF.

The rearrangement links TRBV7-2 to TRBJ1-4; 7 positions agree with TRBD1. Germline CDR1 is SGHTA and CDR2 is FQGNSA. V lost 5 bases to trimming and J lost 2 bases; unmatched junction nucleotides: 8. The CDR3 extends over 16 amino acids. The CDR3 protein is CASSGRQGPTNEKLFF. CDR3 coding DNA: TGTGCCAGCAGCGGACGACAGGGCCCCACTAATGAAAAACTGTTTTTT.

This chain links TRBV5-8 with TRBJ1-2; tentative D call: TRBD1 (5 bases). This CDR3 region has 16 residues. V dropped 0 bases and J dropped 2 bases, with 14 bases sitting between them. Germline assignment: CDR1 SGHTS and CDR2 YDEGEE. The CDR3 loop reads CASSLAPGWGNYGYTF. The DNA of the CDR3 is TGTGCCAGCAGCTTGGCCCCAGGGTGGGGGAACTATGGCTACACCTTC.

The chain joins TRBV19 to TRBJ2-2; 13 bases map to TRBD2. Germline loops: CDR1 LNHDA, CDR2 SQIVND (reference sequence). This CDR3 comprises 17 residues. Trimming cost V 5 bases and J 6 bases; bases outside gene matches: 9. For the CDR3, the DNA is TGTGCCAGTAGTTCTCTCCTCACTAGCGGGAGGGCCGGGGAGCTGTTTTTT. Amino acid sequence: CASSSLLTSGRAGELFF.

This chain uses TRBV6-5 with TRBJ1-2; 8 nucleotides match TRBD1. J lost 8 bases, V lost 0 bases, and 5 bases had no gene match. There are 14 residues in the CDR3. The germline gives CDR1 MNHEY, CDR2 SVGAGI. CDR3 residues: CASSYSRTGYGYTF. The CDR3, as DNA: TGTGCCAGCAGTTACTCTAGGACAGGGTACGGCTACACCTTC.

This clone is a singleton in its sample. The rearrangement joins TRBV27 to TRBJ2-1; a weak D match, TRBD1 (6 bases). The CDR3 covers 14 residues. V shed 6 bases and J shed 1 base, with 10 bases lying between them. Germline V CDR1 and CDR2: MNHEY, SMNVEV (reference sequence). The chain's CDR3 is CASRLQGSYNEQFF. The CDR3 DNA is TGTGCCAGCAGGCTACAGGGTTCCTACAATGAGCAGTTCTTC.

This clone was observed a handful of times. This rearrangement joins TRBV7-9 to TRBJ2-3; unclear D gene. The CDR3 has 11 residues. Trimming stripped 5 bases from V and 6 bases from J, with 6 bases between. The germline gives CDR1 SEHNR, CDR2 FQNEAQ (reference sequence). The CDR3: CASSPFDTQYF. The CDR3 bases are TGTGCCAGCAGCCCCTTTGATACGCAGTATTTT.

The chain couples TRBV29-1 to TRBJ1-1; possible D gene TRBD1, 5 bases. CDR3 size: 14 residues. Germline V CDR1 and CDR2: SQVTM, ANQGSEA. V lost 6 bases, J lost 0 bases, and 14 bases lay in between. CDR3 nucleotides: TGCAGCGTGGCCAGACAGAACATGAACACTGAAGCTTTCTTT. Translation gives CSVARQNMNTEAFF.

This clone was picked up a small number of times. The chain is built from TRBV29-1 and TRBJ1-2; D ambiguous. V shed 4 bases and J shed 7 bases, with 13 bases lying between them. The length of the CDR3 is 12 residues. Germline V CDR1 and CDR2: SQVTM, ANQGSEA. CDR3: CSVGILRSGYTF. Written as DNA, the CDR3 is TGCAGCGTTGGCATTTTAAGGTCTGGCTACACCTTC.

The CDR3 here is CASSPAGNVDGYTF. Written as DNA, the CDR3 is TGTGCCAGCTCACCAGCAGGGAATGTTGATGGCTACACCTTC. The chain is built from TRBV18 and TRBJ1-2; TRBD1 might be the D (5 bases). With 2 bases removed from V and 6 bases from J, the gap between germline ends came to 13 bases. Germline V gives CDR1 KGHSH, CDR2 LQKENI. This CDR3 is built from 14 residues.

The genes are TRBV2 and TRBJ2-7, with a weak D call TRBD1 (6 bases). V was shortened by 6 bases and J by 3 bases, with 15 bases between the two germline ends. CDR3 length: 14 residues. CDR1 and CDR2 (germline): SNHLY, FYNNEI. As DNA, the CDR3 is TGTGCCAGCAGACAGGCCGGGACATACTACGAGCAGTACTTC. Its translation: CASRQAGTYYEQYF.

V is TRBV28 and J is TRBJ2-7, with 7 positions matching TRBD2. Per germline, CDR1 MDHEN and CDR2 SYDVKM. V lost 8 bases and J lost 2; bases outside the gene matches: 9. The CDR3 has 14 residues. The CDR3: CASRRPGGTYEQYF. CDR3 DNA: TGTGCCAGCCGCCGGCCGGGAGGAACCTACGAGCAGTACTTC.

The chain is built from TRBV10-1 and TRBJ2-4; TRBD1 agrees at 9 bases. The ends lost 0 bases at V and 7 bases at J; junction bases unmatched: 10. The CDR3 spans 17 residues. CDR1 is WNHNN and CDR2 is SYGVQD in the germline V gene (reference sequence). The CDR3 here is CASSESPGTGLENIQYF. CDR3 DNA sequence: TGCGCCAGCAGTGAGTCGCCCGGGACAGGGCTTGAGAACATTCAGTACTTC.

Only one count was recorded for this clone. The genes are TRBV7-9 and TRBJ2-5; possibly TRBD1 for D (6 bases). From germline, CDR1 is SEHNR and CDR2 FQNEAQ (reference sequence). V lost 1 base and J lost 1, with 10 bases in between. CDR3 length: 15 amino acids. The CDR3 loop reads CASSLGQEFQETQYF. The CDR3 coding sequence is TGTGCCAGCAGCTTAGGACAGGAGTTCCAAGAGACCCAGTACTTC. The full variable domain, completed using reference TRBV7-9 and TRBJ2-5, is DTGVSQNPRHKITKRGQNVTFRCDPISEHNRLYWYRQTLGQGPEFLTYFQNEAQLEKSRLLSDRFSAERPKGSFSTLEIQRTEQGDSAMYLCASSLGQEFQETQYFGPGTRLLVL.

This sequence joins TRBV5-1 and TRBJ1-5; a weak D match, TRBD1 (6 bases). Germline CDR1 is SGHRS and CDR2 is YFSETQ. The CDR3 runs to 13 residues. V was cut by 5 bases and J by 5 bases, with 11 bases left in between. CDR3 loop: CASSPGDDQPQHF. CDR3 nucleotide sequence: TGCGCCAGCAGTCCAGGGGACGATCAGCCCCAGCATTTT.

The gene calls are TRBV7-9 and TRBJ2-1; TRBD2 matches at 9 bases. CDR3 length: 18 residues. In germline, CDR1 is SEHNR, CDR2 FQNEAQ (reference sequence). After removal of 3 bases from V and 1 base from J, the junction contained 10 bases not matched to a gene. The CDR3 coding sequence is TGTGCCAGCAGCTTCTGGGCTAGCGGGATTGGGTCCTACAATGAGCAGTTCTTC. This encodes CASSFWASGIGSYNEQFF.

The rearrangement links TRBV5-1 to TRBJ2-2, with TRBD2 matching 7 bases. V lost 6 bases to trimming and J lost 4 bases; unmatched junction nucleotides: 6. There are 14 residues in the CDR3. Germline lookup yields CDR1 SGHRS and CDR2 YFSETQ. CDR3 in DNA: TGCGCCAGCATGGCGGGGGAGGCCACCGGGGAGCTGTTTTTT. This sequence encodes CASMAGEATGELFF.

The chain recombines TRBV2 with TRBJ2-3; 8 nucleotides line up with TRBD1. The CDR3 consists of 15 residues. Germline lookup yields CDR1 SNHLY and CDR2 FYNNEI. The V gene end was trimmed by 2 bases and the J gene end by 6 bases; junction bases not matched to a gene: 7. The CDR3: CASSERQGASDTQYF. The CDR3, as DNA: TGTGCCAGCAGTGAAAGGCAGGGGGCAAGCGATACGCAGTATTTT.

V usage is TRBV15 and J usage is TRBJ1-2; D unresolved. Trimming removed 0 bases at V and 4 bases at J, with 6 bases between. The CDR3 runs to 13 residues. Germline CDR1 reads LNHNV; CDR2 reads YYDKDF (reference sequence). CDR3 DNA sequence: TGTGCCACCAGCAGAGACTGGAGCTATGGCTACACCTTC. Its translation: CATSRDWSYGYTF.

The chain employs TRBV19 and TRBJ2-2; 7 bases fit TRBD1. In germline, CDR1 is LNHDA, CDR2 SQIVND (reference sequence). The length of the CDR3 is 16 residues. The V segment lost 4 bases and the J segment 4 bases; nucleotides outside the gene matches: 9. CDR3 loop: CASSTGTVLTTGELFF. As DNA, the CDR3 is TGTGCCAGTAGTACAGGGACAGTTCTTACCACCGGGGAGCTGTTTTTT.